The 16 T cell receptor beta chains reported below all come from one sample, sequenced in a study of cytomegalovirus exposure and HLA in healthy donors. Researchers ran the PCR with 60 Vbeta and 13 Jbeta primers. Only in-frame clones appear in the TCRdb table, and some are missing; sequencing was by immunoSEQ multiplex PCR. The sample includes approximately 150,000 clones, roughly 82% of them seen just once. Sequenced material: PBMCs. These receptors all stem from a man in his forties or fifties in good health and CMV-seropositive.

The genes are TRBV7-9 and TRBJ2-7; D is perhaps TRBD2 (6 bases). From germline, CDR1 is SEHNR and CDR2 FQNEAQ (reference sequence). Trimming removed 1 base at V and 3 bases at J, with 16 bases between. The CDR3 sequence is 16 residues long. In DNA form, the CDR3 reads TGTGCCAGCAGCTTAGTTTCTGGCGGGGCCGTCTACGAGCAGTACTTC. Translating gives CASSLVSGGAVYEQYF.

The chain has TRBV13 and TRBJ2-7; the match to TRBD1 covers 11 bases. The CDR3 has 15 amino acids. Looked up from germline, CDR1 is PRHDT and CDR2 is FYEKMQ (reference sequence). The junction had 4 bases not matched to a gene; V was cut back by 5 bases and J by 1 base. DNA for the CDR3: TGTGCCAGCAGCAAGGGGACAGGGGGATCCTACGAGCAGTACTTC. Protein: CASSKGTGGSYEQYF. Looking up the rest from reference TRBV13 and TRBJ2-7 gives the full variable domain: AAGVIQSPRHLIKEKRETATLKCYPIPRHDTVYWYQQGPGQDPQFLISFYEKMQSDKGSIPDRFSAQQFSDYHSELNMSSLELGDSALYFCASSKGTGGSYEQYFGPGTRLTVT.

The chain couples TRBV7-9 to TRBJ2-1; no definite D call. V was pared by 2 bases and J by 3 bases, with 5 bases between. The CDR3 contains 13 residues. Germline CDR1 SEHNR, CDR2 FQNEAQ (reference sequence). DNA for the CDR3: TGTGCCAGCAGCTTACGTCTCTACAATGAGCAGTTCTTC. Amino acid sequence: CASSLRLYNEQFF.

The chain links TRBV7-9 to TRBJ1-1; no clear D. V was cut by 5 bases and J by 4 bases, with 8 bases left in between. CDR1 and CDR2 (germline): SEHNR, FQNEAQ (reference sequence). The CDR3 sequence is 12 residues long. The CDR3 sequence: CASSLPGTEAFF. CDR3 coding DNA: TGTGCCAGCAGCCTTCCCGGCACTGAAGCTTTCTTT.

The V gene is TRBV9, the J gene TRBJ2-1, with 9 positions matching TRBD2. The CDR3 has 15 amino acids. CDR1 and CDR2 from the germline V gene are SGDLS and YYNGEE. The V segment lost 3 bases and the J segment 3 bases; nucleotides outside the gene matches: 4. The CDR3 loop is CASSAIAGDYNEQFF. The CDR3 DNA reads as TGTGCCAGCAGCGCAATAGCGGGGGACTACAATGAGCAGTTCTTC.

The J gene is TRBJ2-1, the V gene TRBV7-3; 7 bases match TRBD1. The CDR3 contains 17 residues. The J segment lost 3 bases and the V segment lost 2 bases, leaving 10 bases of the junction unmatched. The germline V gene encodes CDR1 SGHTA and CDR2 FQGTGA. In nucleotides, the CDR3 is TGTGCCAGCAGCTTAGTAGGGGGCCGGGTCGACTACAATGAGCAGTTCTTC. The encoded protein is CASSLVGGRVDYNEQFF.

The V gene is TRBV19, the J gene TRBJ1-5; TRBD1 matches at 8 bases. Germline V gene sequence: CDR1 LNHDA, CDR2 SQIVND (reference sequence). There are 19 residues in the CDR3. V trimming: 11 bases; J trimming: 1 base; junction bases outside the gene matches: 22. The chain's CDR3 is CAPRLLSDRVSRSNQPQHF. The CDR3 DNA follows: TGTGCCCCCCGTTTGTTATCGGACAGGGTAAGTAGGAGCAATCAGCCCCAGCATTTT.

The V gene is TRBV5-8, the J gene TRBJ2-7; 9 nucleotides match TRBD2. The J segment lost 3 bases and the V segment lost 0 bases, leaving 4 bases of the junction unmatched. CDR3 length: 15 amino acids. The germline V gene has CDR1 SGHTS and CDR2 YDEGEE. The CDR3, as DNA: TGTGCCAGCAGCTTGGTAGCGGGAGCCAACTACGAGCAGTACTTC. This gives the protein CASSLVAGANYEQYF.

The V gene is TRBV18, the J gene TRBJ2-1; 7 bases align to TRBD2. Germline V gives CDR1 KGHSH, CDR2 LQKENI. The CDR3 loop spans 14 amino acids. V lost 3 bases to trimming and J lost 8 bases; unmatched junction nucleotides: 7. Here the CDR3 reads CASSPSSGWDEQFF. As DNA, the CDR3 is TGTGCCAGCTCACCTTCTAGCGGATGGGATGAGCAGTTCTTC.

This clone was counted once. The chain combines TRBV7-2 with TRBJ2-7; TRBD2 aligns across 11 bases. Germline V lookup: CDR1 SGHTA, CDR2 FQGNSA. Trimming at V came to 2 bases and at J to 5 bases, leaving 5 bases not matched to a gene. The CDR3 runs 15 residues. As DNA, the CDR3 is TGTGCCAGCAGCTTAATAGCGGGGGGGCCCAACGAGCAGTACTTC. Translating gives CASSLIAGGPNEQYF.

In its sample, this clone was seen a few times. The genes are TRBV6-5 and TRBJ2-1; D is unclear. Germline V gene lookup returns CDR1 MNHEY and CDR2 SVGAGI. The CDR3 loop spans 14 amino acids. Trimming cost V 6 bases and J 3 bases, with 12 bases left between them. The DNA of the CDR3 is TGTGCCAGCAGCCGAAGTCAGAACTACAATGAGCAGTTCTTC. Protein product: CASSRSQNYNEQFF.

The rearrangement links TRBV19 to TRBJ2-1; 10 bases are shared with TRBD2. This CDR3 has 14 residues. V dropped 6 bases and J dropped 9; count of bases not matched to a gene: 8. Germline lookup yields CDR1 LNHDA and CDR2 SQIVND (reference sequence). CDR3 protein: CASRGASGSGEQFF. The CDR3 DNA is TGTGCCAGTAGAGGGGCTAGCGGGAGTGGTGAGCAGTTCTTC.

The gene calls are TRBV28 and TRBJ1-1, with D maybe TRBD1 (6 bases). The germline V gene has CDR1 MDHEN and CDR2 SYDVKM. The CDR3 spans 12 residues. Trimming stripped 2 bases from V and 10 bases from J, with 11 bases between. CDR3: CASSLKGQGAFF. CDR3 DNA sequence: TGTGCCAGCAGTTTAAAGGGACAAGGAGCTTTCTTT.

V is TRBV13 and J is TRBJ2-5; D possibly corresponds to TRBD1 (6 bases). Germline CDR1 PRHDT, CDR2 FYEKMQ (reference sequence). The CDR3 is 15 residues long. Trimming took 6 bases from V and 4 from J, leaving 18 bases between them. The CDR3 coding sequence is TGTGCCAGCAGACGAAAAGCAACAGGGAGAGAGACCCAGTACTTC. Translated, it gives CASRRKATGRETQYF.

J is TRBJ2-5 and V is TRBV5-4, with a tentative D call TRBD1 (5 bases). The V end was cut by 0 bases, the J end by 2 bases, with 11 bases between. The CDR3 runs to 15 residues. Germline lookup yields CDR1 SGHNT and CDR2 YYREEE (reference sequence). CDR3 DNA: TGTGCCAGCAGCTTGGTAGGGGCAACACAAGAGACCCAGTACTTC. This gives the protein CASSLVGATQETQYF. Looking up the rest from reference TRBV5-4 and TRBJ2-5 gives the full variable domain: ETGVTQSPTHLIKTRGQQVTLRCSSQSGHNTVSWYQQALGQGPQFIFQYYREEENGRGNFPPRFSGLQFPNYSSELNVNALELDDSALYLCASSLVGATQETQYFGPGTRLLVL.

The rearrangement links TRBV11-2 to TRBJ1-1; 7 bases are a match to TRBD1. Germline V gene data show CDR1 as SGHAT and CDR2 as FQNNGV. The CDR3 contains 16 residues. After removal of 1 base from V and 0 bases from J, the junction contained 5 bases not matched to a gene. This CDR3 reads CASSLGRDRVNTEAFF. CDR3 DNA sequence: TGTGCCAGCAGCTTAGGACGAGACAGGGTGAACACTGAAGCTTTCTTT.